The sequence of this T cell receptor (beta chain) was determined in a study of cytomegalovirus exposure and HLA in healthy donors. This clone occurred once. The study ran its PCR with 60 Vbeta and 13 Jbeta primers. Only in-frame clones appear in the TCRdb table, and some are missing; sequencing was by immunoSEQ multiplex PCR. Of roughly 100,000 clones in the sample, around 77% were seen once. V was pared by 6 bases and J by 0 bases, with 3 bases between. Germline CDR1 is MDHEN and CDR2 is SYDVKM. This CDR3 has 12 amino acids. The sample was PBMCs. The chain uses TRBV28 and TRBJ1-3; D ambiguous. The receptor was derived from a female donor in good health and CMV-seronegative. The CDR3 protein is CASSVSGNTIYF. The DNA of the CDR3 is TGTGCCAGCAGCGTCTCTGGAAACACCATATATTTT.